A single T cell receptor (beta chain) is shown here with its context. In the original workflow: Amplifying reference gene primers gave estimates of nucleated cell counts. Generated by immunoSEQ multiplex PCR, the TCRdb table keeps only in-frame clones and is missing some. The V and J calls and clone size were taken over from that table, and D and trimming were inferred from the DNA. The data show about 310,000 clones, nearly 90% seen once. V was cut by 0 bases and J by 2 bases, with 11 bases left in between. The CDR3 is 16 residues long. CDR1 is LGHDT, CDR2 YNNKEL, per germline (reference sequence). Recovery meant two consecutive negative NP/OP PCR tests, professional clearance, or resolved symptoms. This entry is derived from a study of blood T cell repertoires in COVID-19. Study in general: Acute-phase and convalescent COVID-19 samples originated in the United States, Italy and Spain.

The origin of this receptor is a woman aged 25 to 39 who had recovered from COVID-19. The chain combines TRBV3-1 (or the pseudogene TRBV3-2) with TRBJ1-5; the D gene is possibly TRBD1 (6 bases). The sequencing sample was made of PBMCs or T cells enriched from blood (not recorded which). The CDR3 reads CASSQDGGGGNQPQHF. In DNA, the CDR3 is TGTGCCAGCAGCCAAGACGGGGGGGGCGGCAATCAGCCCCAGCATTTT.